These 5 T cell receptor beta chains share one sample of origin, sequenced in a study of blood T cell repertoires in COVID-19. Assay used: immunoSEQ multiplex PCR; TCRdb lists only in-frame clones, some missing. The sample lists over 130,000 clones, 80% to 85% occurring once. The sequencing sample was made of peripheral blood. All receptors come from a man younger than 45 with COVID-19, enrolled during active disease.

This clone has just a few counts. The chain combines TRBV30 with TRBJ1-6; weak D call: TRBD1 (5 bases). From germline, CDR1 is GTSNPN and CDR2 SVGIG (reference sequence). The CDR3 covers 13 residues. Between the trimmed V and J ends, which lost 1 base and 10 bases, there was a span of 11 bases. In DNA form, the CDR3 reads TGTGCCTGGAGTGCCCCAGGGATATCACCCCTCCACTTT. Its protein product is CAWSAPGISPLHF.

The chain links TRBV10-3 to TRBJ2-2; 12 bases agree with TRBD2. Trimming took 10 bases from V and 1 from J; bases not matched to a gene: 13. CDR1 and CDR2 from the germline V gene are ENHRY and SYGVKD. The CDR3 is made up of 18 amino acids. The DNA for the CDR3 is TGTGCCACTACACCATCTAGCGGGAGGGCCGTGAACACCGGGGAGCTGTTTTTT. This translates into CATTPSSGRAVNTGELFF.

The chain has TRBV24-1 and TRBJ2-6; no clear D gene. This CDR3 is 14 amino acids long. V was trimmed by 5 bases and J by 0 bases, leaving 4 bases between them. In germline, CDR1 is KGHDR, CDR2 SFDVKD. This chain's CDR3 is CATSANSGANVLTF. CDR3 DNA sequence: TGTGCCACCAGTGCCAACTCTGGGGCCAACGTCCTGACTTTC.

The gene calls are TRBV9 and TRBJ2-3; D is perhaps TRBD2 (7 bases). Trimming removed 4 bases at V and 1 base at J, with 25 bases between. The V gene's germline CDR1 is SGDLS and CDR2 YYNGEE. The CDR3 totals 19 residues. CDR3 loop: CASSFGLGVRGLGTDTQYF. The CDR3, as DNA: TGTGCCAGCAGCTTTGGACTAGGTGTGAGGGGGTTGGGCACAGATACGCAGTATTTT.

The chain employs TRBV29-1 and TRBJ2-3, with TRBD2 matching over 10 bases. The CDR3 is 15 residues long. With 8 bases clipped from V and 2 bases from J, the junction kept 10 bases outside the gene matches. From germline, CDR1 is SQVTM and CDR2 ANQGSEA. CDR3 DNA: TGCAGCACCCGAGCGGGAGGGCCCTCCACAGATACGCAGTATTTT. This gives the protein CSTRAGGPSTDTQYF.